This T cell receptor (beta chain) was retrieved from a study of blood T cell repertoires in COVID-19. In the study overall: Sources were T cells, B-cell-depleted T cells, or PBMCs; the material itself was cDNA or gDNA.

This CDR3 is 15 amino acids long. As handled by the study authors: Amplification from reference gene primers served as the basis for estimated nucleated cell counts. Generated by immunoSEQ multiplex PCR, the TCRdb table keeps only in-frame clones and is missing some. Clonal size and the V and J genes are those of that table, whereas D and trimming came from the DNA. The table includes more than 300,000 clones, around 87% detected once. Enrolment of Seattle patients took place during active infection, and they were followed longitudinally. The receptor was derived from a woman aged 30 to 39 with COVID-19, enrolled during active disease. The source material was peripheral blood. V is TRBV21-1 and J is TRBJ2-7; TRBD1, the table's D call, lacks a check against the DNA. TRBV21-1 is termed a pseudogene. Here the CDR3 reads CASSNKFTGYYEQYF. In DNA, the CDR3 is TGTGCCAGCAGCAATAAGTTTACAGGTTACTACGAGCAGTACTTC.